This T cell receptor (beta chain) was recorded in a study of blood T cell repertoires in COVID-19. Background on the study: PBMCs, B-cell-depleted T cells, or T cells were the source of the cDNA or gDNA that made up the material.

Source study methods: Reference gene primer amplification in the assay estimated nucleated cell counts. Assay used: immunoSEQ multiplex PCR; TCRdb lists only in-frame clones, some missing. That table furnishes V, J and clone size, whereas the DNA furnished D and trimming. This table has about 250,000 clones, 85% to 90% appearing once. V lost 3 bases, J lost 9 bases, and 2 bases stayed unmatched. The CDR3 loop spans 12 amino acids. Participants had their cohort set by participant-reported clinical history. The chain joins TRBV12-3 or TRBV12-4 to TRBJ1-3; 7 positions agree with TRBD1. This receptor was identified in a woman aged 18-29 years who had recovered from COVID-19. The specimen was PBMCs or T cells enriched from blood (not recorded which). DNA of the CDR3: TGTGCCAGCAGTTTTCCAGGGGGCACCATATATTTT. Its protein product is CASSFPGGTIYF.